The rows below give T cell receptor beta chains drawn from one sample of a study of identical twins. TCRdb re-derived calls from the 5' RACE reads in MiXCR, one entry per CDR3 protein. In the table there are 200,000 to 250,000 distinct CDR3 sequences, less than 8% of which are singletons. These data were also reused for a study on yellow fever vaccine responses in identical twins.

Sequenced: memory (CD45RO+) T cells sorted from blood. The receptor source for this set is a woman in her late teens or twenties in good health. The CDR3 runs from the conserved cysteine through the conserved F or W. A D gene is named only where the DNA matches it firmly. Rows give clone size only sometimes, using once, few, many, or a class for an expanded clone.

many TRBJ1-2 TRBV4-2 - CASSPGGTYGYTF TGTGCCAGCAGCCCGGGGGGTACTTATGGCTACACCTTC
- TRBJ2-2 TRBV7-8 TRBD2 CASSPLGTSGRSDTGELVF TGTGCCAGCAGCCCACTTGGGACTAGCGGGAGGAGCGACACCGGGGAGCTGGTTTTT
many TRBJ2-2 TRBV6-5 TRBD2 CASSSSGGAGELFF TGTGCCAGCAGTTCAAGCGGGGGGGCCGGGGAGCTGTTTTTT
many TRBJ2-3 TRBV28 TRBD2 CASSRLAGTDTQYF TGTGCCAGCAGTAGACTAGCGGGCACAGATACGCAGTATTTT
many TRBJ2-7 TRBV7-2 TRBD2 CASSLVSGRISSYEQYF TGTGCCAGCAGCTTAGTGTCCGGGAGGATCTCCTCCTACGAGCAGTACTTC
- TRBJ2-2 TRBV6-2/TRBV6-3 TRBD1 CASSRSAKGQPNPTNTGELFF TGTGCCAGCAGTAGATCCGCTAAGGGACAGCCCAACCCTACGAACACCGGGGAGCTGTTTTTT
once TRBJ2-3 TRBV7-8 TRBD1 CASSPQGMTDTQYF TGTGCCAGCAGTCCACAGGGGATGACAGATACGCAGTATTTT
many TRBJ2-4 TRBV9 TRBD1 CASSVEGTAAKNIQYF TGTGCCAGCAGCGTAGAGGGGACAGCAGCCAAAAACATTCAGTACTTC
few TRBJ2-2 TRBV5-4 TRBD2 CASRLTSGRAVGELFF TGTGCCAGCAGACTTACTAGCGGGAGGGCCGTCGGGGAGCTGTTTTTT
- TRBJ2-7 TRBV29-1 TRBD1 CSVRTGVHEQYF TGCAGCGTTCGGACAGGGGTGCACGAGCAGTACTTC
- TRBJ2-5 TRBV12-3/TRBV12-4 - CASSFDGPGTQYF TGTGCCAGCAGTTTTGACGGGCCCGGGACCCAGTACTTC
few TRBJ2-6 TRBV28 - CASSSLRGAHSGANVLTF TGTGCCAGCTCTTCCCTTCGAGGGGCACACTCTGGGGCCAACGTCCTGACTTTC
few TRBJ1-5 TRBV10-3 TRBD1 CAVRTGDQPQHF TGTGCCGTTCGGACAGGGGATCAGCCCCAGCATTTT
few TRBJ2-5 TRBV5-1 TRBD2 CASSRPGTSGGTQETQYF TGCGCCAGCAGCCGTCCCGGGACTAGCGGGGGGACCCAAGAGACCCAGTACTTC
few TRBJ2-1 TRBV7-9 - CASSLVRGLYNEQFF TGTGCCAGCAGCTTAGTACGGGGATTATACAATGAGCAGTTCTTC
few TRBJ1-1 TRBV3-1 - CASRRTGNLNTEAFF TGTGCCAGCAGACGAACAGGGAACTTGAACACTGAAGCTTTCTTT
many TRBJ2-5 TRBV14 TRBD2 CASSLLTSEETQYF TGTGCCAGCAGCCTCCTGACTAGCGAAGAGACCCAGTACTTC
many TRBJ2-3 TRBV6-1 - CASSLLGGPTDTQYF TGTGCCAGCAGTCTATTGGGGGGGCCCACAGATACGCAGTATTTT
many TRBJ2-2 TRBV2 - CASSELGINTGELFF TGTGCCAGCAGTGAATTGGGTATAAACACCGGGGAGCTGTTTTTT
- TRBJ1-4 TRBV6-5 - CASSSGTSNEKLFF TGTGCCAGCAGTTCAGGGACATCTAATGAAAAACTGTTTTTT
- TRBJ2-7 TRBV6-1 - CASSQSLINYEQYF TGTGCCAGCAGTCAATCCTTGATAAACTACGAGCAGTACTTC
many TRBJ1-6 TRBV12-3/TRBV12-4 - CASSRGTLYNSPLHF TGTGCCAGCAGCCGGGGGACATTGTATAATTCACCCCTCCACTTT
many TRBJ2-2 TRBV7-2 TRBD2 CASSPLAGNTGELFF TGTGCCAGCAGCCCTCTAGCGGGGAACACCGGGGAGCTGTTTTTT
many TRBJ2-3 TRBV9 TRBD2 CASSAAGDTDTQYF TGTGCCAGCAGCGCAGCGGGGGACACAGATACGCAGTATTTT
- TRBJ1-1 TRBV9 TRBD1 CASSVGTGGTEAFF TGTGCCAGCAGCGTAGGGACAGGGGGCACTGAAGCTTTCTTT
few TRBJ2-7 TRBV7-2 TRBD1 CASSPDRAYSYEQYF TGTGCCAGCAGCCCCGACAGGGCCTATTCCTACGAGCAGTACTTC
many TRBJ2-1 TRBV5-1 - CASSSGRQGLRDEQFF TGCGCCAGCAGCTCGGGAAGGCAGGGCTTAAGAGATGAGCAGTTCTTC
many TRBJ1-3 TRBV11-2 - CASSLGPGSGNTIYF TGTGCCAGCAGCTTAGGTCCAGGCTCTGGAAACACCATATATTTT
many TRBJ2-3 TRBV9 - CASSQSLSRDRPLDTQYF TGTGCCAGCAGCCAAAGTCTTTCGAGGGACCGGCCCTTAGATACGCAGTATTTT
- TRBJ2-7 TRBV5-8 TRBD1 CASSRGQGGQYF TGTGCCAGCAGCCGGGGACAGGGGGGGCAGTACTTC
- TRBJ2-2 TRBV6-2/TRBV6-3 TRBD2 CASTAQGLASTGELFF TGTGCCAGCACCGCGCAGGGACTAGCGAGTACCGGGGAGCTGTTTTTT
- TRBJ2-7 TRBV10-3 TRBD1 CAISMTGGSYEQYF TGTGCCATCAGTATGACAGGGGGATCCTACGAGCAGTACTTC
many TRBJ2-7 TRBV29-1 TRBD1 CSVSEGRQGSHEQYF TGCAGCGTCTCAGAAGGGCGACAGGGCTCCCACGAGCAGTACTTC
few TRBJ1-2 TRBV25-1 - CASSDVGTRYTF TGTGCCAGCAGTGATGTGGGCACCCGCTACACCTTC
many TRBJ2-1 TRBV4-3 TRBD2 CASSRDPSGEYNEQFF TGCGCCAGCAGCCGCGACCCTAGCGGGGAATACAATGAGCAGTTCTTC
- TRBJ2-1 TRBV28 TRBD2 CASSLTSGSMDEQFF TGTGCCAGCAGTTTAACTAGCGGGAGTATGGATGAGCAGTTCTTC
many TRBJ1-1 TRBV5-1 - CASSSYGTEAFF TGCGCCAGCAGCTCCTATGGCACTGAAGCTTTCTTT
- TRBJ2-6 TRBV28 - CASSRGPASGANVLTF TGTGCCAGCAGTCGTGGACCGGCCTCTGGGGCCAACGTCCTGACTTTC
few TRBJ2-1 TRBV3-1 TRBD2 CASSQDLAGGPSVNEQFF TGTGCCAGCAGCCAAGATCTAGCGGGGGGGCCTTCAGTAAATGAGCAGTTCTTC
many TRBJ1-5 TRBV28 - CASNHATTGNQPQHF TGTGCCAGTAACCACGCGACGACAGGCAATCAGCCCCAGCATTTT
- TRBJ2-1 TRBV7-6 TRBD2 CASSLPRLAGVGEQFF TGTGCCAGCAGCTTACCGCGATTAGCGGGAGTCGGTGAGCAGTTCTTC
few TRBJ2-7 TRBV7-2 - CASSLELTGSEQYF TGTGCCAGCAGCTTAGAGTTAACAGGGTCCGAGCAGTACTTC
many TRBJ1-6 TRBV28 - CASSLSGKGSPLHF TGTGCCAGCAGTTTATCAGGCAAGGGTTCACCCCTCCACTTT
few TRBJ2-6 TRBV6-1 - CASRAPSGTSGANVLTF TGTGCCAGCAGAGCCCCCTCAGGAACCTCTGGGGCCAACGTCCTGACTTTC
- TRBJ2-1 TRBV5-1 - CASSLASGPVEQFF TGCGCCAGCAGCTTGGCTTCGGGGCCTGTTGAGCAGTTCTTC
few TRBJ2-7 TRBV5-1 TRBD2 CASSLFSGGSKGYEQYF TGCGCCAGCAGCTTGTTTAGCGGGGGATCGAAAGGGTACGAGCAGTACTTC
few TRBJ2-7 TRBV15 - CATSKEGRVSYEQYF TGTGCCACCAGCAAGGAGGGCCGGGTCTCCTACGAGCAGTACTTC
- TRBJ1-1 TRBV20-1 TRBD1 CSARTGGALDTEAFF TGCAGTGCTAGGACAGGGGGCGCATTGGACACTGAAGCTTTCTTT
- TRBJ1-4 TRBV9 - CASSPGTSEKLFF TGTGCCAGCAGCCCCGGAACAAGCGAAAAACTGTTTTTT
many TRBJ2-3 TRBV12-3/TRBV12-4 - CASSGDPFHTDTQYF TGTGCCAGCAGTGGGGACCCATTCCACACAGATACGCAGTATTTT
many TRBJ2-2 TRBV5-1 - CASSTRTNTGELFF TGCGCCAGCAGCACTCGGACAAACACCGGGGAGCTGTTTTTT
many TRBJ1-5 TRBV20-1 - CSARDAGREDQPQHF TGCAGTGCTAGGGACGCAGGGAGGGAAGATCAGCCCCAGCATTTT
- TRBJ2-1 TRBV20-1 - CSAFGPLANEQFF TGCAGTGCCTTCGGACCACTGGCAAATGAGCAGTTCTTC
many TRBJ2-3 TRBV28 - CASSFRGSDTQYF TGTGCCAGCAGTTTTCGGGGTTCAGATACGCAGTATTTT
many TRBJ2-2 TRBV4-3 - CASSQDYRTANTGELFF TGCGCCAGCAGCCAAGACTACAGGACCGCGAACACCGGGGAGCTGTTTTTT
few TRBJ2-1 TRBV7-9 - CASSLGQKNEQFF TGTGCCAGCAGCTTAGGACAGAAGAATGAGCAGTTCTTC
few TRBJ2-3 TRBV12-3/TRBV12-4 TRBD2 CASSLRRGLAGGHTDTQYF TGTGCCAGCAGTTTACGCCGGGGACTAGCGGGAGGGCATACAGATACGCAGTATTTT
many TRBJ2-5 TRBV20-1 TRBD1 CSATITGAGTQYF TGCAGTGCTACCATCACAGGGGCGGGGACCCAGTACTTC
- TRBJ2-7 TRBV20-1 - CSARGTQNSYEQYF TGCAGTGCTAGGGGGACTCAAAACTCCTACGAGCAGTACTTC